Below, 14 T cell receptor beta chains from the same sample are listed, as sequenced in a study of cytomegalovirus exposure and HLA in healthy donors. Sequencing used immunoSEQ multiplex PCR; TCRdb keeps in-frame clones, though not all of them. The sample lists fewer than 250,000 clones, approximately 87% occurring once. The sample was PBMCs. Receptors originate from a man aged 18 to 29 in good health and CMV-seronegative.

The V call is TRBV7-8, the J call TRBJ2-1; D is undetermined. Between the trimmed V and J ends, which lost 5 bases and 5 bases, there was a span of 22 bases. The CDR3 runs 17 residues. The germline V gene encodes CDR1 SGHVS and CDR2 FQNEAQ. In nucleotides, the CDR3 is TGTGCCAGCAGCGCCATAAGAATAACCCCTATCAACAATGAGCAGTTCTTC. Its protein is CASSAIRITPINNEQFF.

J is TRBJ2-5 and V is TRBV7-2; TRBD1 matches 8 bases. CDR3 length equals 15 residues. V lost 5 bases to trimming and J lost 2 bases; unmatched junction nucleotides: 7. The germline CDR1 and CDR2 sequences are SGHTA and FQGNSA. The CDR3 region has the DNA TGTGCCAGCAGCCCTCCAGGGGGCCGGCAAGAGACCCAGTACTTC. Its protein product is CASSPPGGRQETQYF.

V is TRBV28 and J is TRBJ2-7, with a tentative D call TRBD1 (6 bases). Trimming cost V 7 bases and J 3 bases, with 16 bases left between them. The germline V gene encodes CDR1 MDHEN and CDR2 SYDVKM. The CDR3 totals 14 residues. DNA of the CDR3: TGTGCCAGCAACCACAGGGTAAGGTTCTACGAGCAGTACTTC. Its protein is CASNHRVRFYEQYF.

The V gene is TRBV7-2, the J gene TRBJ2-1; tentatively, D is TRBD1 (5 bases). With 2 bases removed from V and 11 bases from J, the gap between germline ends came to 13 bases. CDR3 length: 13 residues. Germline assignment: CDR1 SGHTA and CDR2 FQGNSA. CDR3 bases: TGTGCCAGCAGCTTAATAACCTTGGGGCAGCAGTTCTTC. Translation: CASSLITLGQQFF.

The chain joins TRBV5-1 to TRBJ2-7; 9 positions match TRBD1. The V gene's germline CDR1 is SGHRS and CDR2 YFSETQ. The CDR3 consists of 14 residues. J lost 2 bases, V lost 4 bases, and 4 bases had no gene match. CDR3 coding DNA: TGCGCCAGCAGCGCCGGGACAGGGACCTACGAGCAGTACTTC. Translating it yields CASSAGTGTYEQYF.

This rearrangement joins TRBV7-4 to TRBJ1-5, with unresolved D. Trimming took 5 bases from V and 7 from J, leaving 18 bases between them. This CDR3 contains 15 residues. Germline CDR1 and CDR2: SGHVT and SQSDAQ. The CDR3 is CASSPAPVWEQPQHF. DNA for the CDR3: TGTGCCAGCAGCCCCGCCCCTGTATGGGAGCAGCCCCAGCATTTT.

The V call is TRBV27, the J call TRBJ1-2; TRBD1 is a possible D gene (6 bases). The CDR3 extends over 13 amino acids. The V end lost 5 bases, the J end lost 2 bases, and 9 bases lay between the germline ends. Germline CDR1 and CDR2: MNHEY and SMNVEV (reference sequence). The CDR3 spells CASSPTGNYGYTF. CDR3 sequence (DNA): TGTGCCAGCAGTCCCACAGGGAACTATGGCTACACCTTC.

The gene calls are TRBV15 and TRBJ1-5; no clear D gene. The CDR3 is 14 amino acids. Germline CDR1 LNHNV, CDR2 YYDKDF (reference sequence). Trimming shortened V by 3 bases and J by 4 bases, and 10 bases separated the two germline ends. CDR3 nucleotides: TGTGCCACCAGCAGGGAAGAGGAGAATCAGCCCCAGCATTTT. It codes for CATSREEENQPQHF.

This chain joins TRBV28 and TRBJ1-1, with D possibly TRBD1 on 5 matching bases. The CDR3 totals 14 residues. Trimming removed 6 bases at V and 2 bases at J, with 13 bases between. Germline CDR1 reads MDHEN; CDR2 reads SYDVKM. The CDR3 coding sequence is TGTGCCAGCAGGCTGGACGGGGGTAACACTGAAGCTTTCTTT. As protein: CASRLDGGNTEAFF. Full variable domain (rest looked up from reference TRBV28 and TRBJ1-1): DVKVTQSSRYLVKRTGEKVFLECVQDMDHENMFWYRQDPGLGLRLIYFSYDVKMKEKGDIPEGYSVSREKKERFSLILESASTNQTSMYLCASRLDGGNTEAFFGQGTRLTVV.

The chain couples TRBV2 to TRBJ1-1; D gene unclear. V lost 4 bases and J lost 4, with 13 bases in between. Germline V CDR1 and CDR2: SNHLY, FYNNEI. The CDR3 runs to 14 residues. As DNA, the CDR3 is TGTGCCAGCAGTGTTCGGGGAGTGGGCACTGAAGCTTTCTTT. Encoded protein: CASSVRGVGTEAFF.

The chain is built from TRBV5-1 and TRBJ1-2, with D possibly matching TRBD1 (6 bases). The CDR3 sequence is 14 residues long. Germline V gene sequence: CDR1 SGHRS, CDR2 YFSETQ. V was shortened by 2 bases and J by 8 bases, with 16 bases between the two germline ends. The CDR3 DNA reads as TGCGCCAGCAGCTTACAGGGTGAGATTGACGGCTACACCTTC. It translates to CASSLQGEIDGYTF.

This chain links TRBV7-2 with TRBJ2-5; 7 bases match TRBD2. CDR1 SGHTA and CDR2 FQGNSA come from the germline V gene. CDR3 length equals 13 residues. Trimming at V came to 1 base and at J to 7 bases, leaving 3 bases not matched to a gene. CDR3 residues: CASSLESGGTQYF. CDR3 nucleotide sequence: TGTGCCAGCAGCTTAGAGTCGGGGGGGACCCAGTACTTC.

This sequence joins TRBV6-1 and TRBJ2-3; no firm D call. V was cut by 3 bases and J by 3 bases, with 7 bases left in between. Germline V gene lookup returns CDR1 MNHNS and CDR2 SASEGT. There are 13 residues in the CDR3. CDR3 in amino acids: CASSDPGTDTQYF. The CDR3 DNA reads as TGTGCCAGCAGTGATCCCGGGACAGATACGCAGTATTTT.

CDR3 sequence reads: CASSLGGLNTGELFF. The CDR3 region has the DNA TGTGCCAGCAGTTTGGGAGGACTAAACACCGGGGAGCTGTTTTTT. The rearrangement links TRBV28 to TRBJ2-2, with D possibly being TRBD2 (6 bases). This CDR3 spans 15 amino acids. V was clipped by 3 bases and J by 2 bases, with 10 bases between them. CDR1 MDHEN and CDR2 SYDVKM come from the germline V gene.